Below, 4 T cell receptor beta chains from the same sample are listed, as sequenced in a study of CD8 T cells in Susac syndrome. Random-hexamer reverse transcription was applied to about 0.45 to 1 ug RNA. TCRdb called the immunoSEQ multiplex PCR reads again in MiXCR, with one record for every CDR3 protein. The table has more than 110,000 distinct CDR3 sequences, 85% to 95% seen once; the top ten hold approximately 0.25%. The material sequenced was CD8+ T cells from PBMCs. Every receptor here comes from a human donor in good health.

The chain couples TRBV3-1 to TRBJ2-7; no definite D call. This CDR3 comprises 14 residues. The germline gives CDR1 LGHDT, CDR2 YNNKEL (reference sequence). Trimming removed 0 bases at V and 4 bases at J, with 10 bases between. The CDR3 spells CASSQDRLSYEQYF. CDR3 sequence (DNA): TGTGCCAGCAGCCAAGACCGGCTATCTTACGAGCAGTACTTC.

J is TRBJ2-7 and V is TRBV27; TRBD2 matches at 8 bases. The V gene end was trimmed by 7 bases and the J gene end by 6 bases; junction bases not matched to a gene: 11. The germline V gene encodes CDR1 MNHEY and CDR2 SMNVEV (reference sequence). The CDR3 contains 14 residues. The CDR3 sequence: CASTEFPGGSEQYF. The CDR3 DNA sequence: TGTGCCAGCACCGAATTCCCGGGAGGGAGCGAGCAGTACTTC.

The rearrangement joins TRBV12-3 or TRBV12-4 to TRBJ1-1; 8 nucleotides align to TRBD1. Trimming at V came to 6 bases and at J to 2 bases, leaving 5 bases not matched to a gene. This CDR3 is built from 14 residues. CDR3 in amino acids: CASSRTGLNTEAFF. DNA for the CDR3: TGTGCCAGCAGCCGGACAGGGCTTAACACTGAAGCTTTCTTT.

The J gene is TRBJ2-7, the V gene TRBV29-1, with TRBD2 matching 11 bases. Germline values: CDR1 SQVTM, CDR2 ANQGSEA. With V trimmed by 4 bases and J by 2 bases, 1 base remained unmatched. This CDR3 has 13 residues. CDR3 sequence: CSVVAGGPYEQYF. CDR3 bases: TGCAGCGTTGTAGCGGGAGGGCCCTACGAGCAGTACTTC.